The 3 T cell receptor beta chains reported below all come from one sample, sequenced in a study of prognosis after radiotherapy for stage I lung cancer. Genomic DNA provided the template from which TCR beta CDR3 was amplified by two-round multiplex PCR. First-round PCR, the initial amplification, used primers specific to each TRBV and TRBJ gene. TCRdb re-analysed the multiplex PCR reads in MiXCR, keeping a single row per CDR3 protein. The repertoire has about 18,000 distinct CDR3 sequences, around 40% of them found once; the top ten carry about 39%. The starting material was PBMCs, obtained before or after stereotactic body radiation therapy (not recorded which). These receptors originate from a donor older than 45 with non-small cell lung cancer.

This clonotype was recorded at least ten times. The chain employs TRBV2 and TRBJ2-1, with 9 bases matching TRBD2. Germline CDR1 SNHLY, CDR2 FYNNEI. The trim removed 5 bases at V and 5 bases at J, leaving 4 bases unmatched. This CDR3 contains 14 residues. CDR3 in amino acids: CASSSGRYNNEQFF. Here the CDR3 DNA reads TGTGCCAGCAGTAGCGGGAGGTACAACAATGAGCAGTTCTTC.

Many counts were recorded for this clonotype. The gene calls are TRBV7-2 and TRBJ1-1, with 8 nucleotides matching TRBD1. CDR3 length: 14 residues. The germline V gene has CDR1 SGHTA and CDR2 FQGNSA. V lost 1 base and J lost 5; bases outside the gene matches: 3. The CDR3 region is CASSLDRGRTEAFF. The CDR3 nucleotides read TGTGCCAGCAGCTTAGACAGGGGGAGGACTGAAGCTTTCTTT.

Only a few counts were recorded for this clonotype. With a much larger clone just one base away, this may be a read error. The V gene is TRBV6-1, the J gene TRBJ2-5; D might be TRBD1 (5 bases). Trimming took off 5 bases at V and 0 bases at J, with 13 bases between the two ends. Germline V gene sequence: CDR1 MNHNS, CDR2 SASEGT. The CDR3 extends over 15 amino acids. The CDR3 DNA is TGTGCCAGCAGTCTCCAGGGCCTGTACCAAGAGACCCAGTACTTC. It specifies CASSLQGLYQETQYF.